This entry features one T cell receptor beta chain sequence. This entry is derived from a study of T cells in Graves' hyperthyroidism and ophthalmopathy. Study as a whole: Specimen type is peripheral blood, collected at initial diagnosis prior to any treatment.

The hyperthyroidism was newly diagnosed and had lasted under 2 months; the patients were aged 18 to 65. Germline-derived CDR1 and CDR2 are DFQATT and SNEGSKA (reference sequence). The CDR3 contains 15 residues. The junction had 8 bases not matched to a gene; V was cut back by 1 base and J by 5 bases. Researchers took RNA transcripts and amplified the TCR beta CDR3 regions from them. Initially, a first-round RT-PCR of the TCR CDR3 employed the HTBI primer set. TCRdb recomputed calls from the multiplex PCR reads with MiXCR, one row per CDR3 protein. The sample holds around 100,000 distinct CDR3 sequences; roughly 50% are singletons and the top ten take about 28%.

Source material: blood. The V and J genes are TRBV20-1 and TRBJ2-5, with 9 bases identical to TRBD2. This clonotype was obtained from a man aged 35-49 years with Graves' hyperthyroidism. The CDR3 bases are TGCAGTGCTAGAGGGGCTAGCGGGAAGTGGGAGACCCAGTACTTC. Its translation is CSARGASGKWETQYF.